Here is one T cell receptor beta chain with its context. Some clones are missing from TCRdb's copy, which holds only in-frame ones; the method was immunoSEQ multiplex PCR. This table holds some 83,000 clones, more than 75% found once. The sample belongs to a study of T cell responses to AZD1222 COVID-19 vaccine. Germline loops: CDR1 SEHNR, CDR2 FQNEAQ (reference sequence). Losses at the gene ends were 3 bases for V and 2 bases for J; bases not matched to a gene: 4. This CDR3 comprises 14 residues. The receptor was derived from an adult in good health. The source was peripheral blood, collected on day 0 of AZD1222 vaccination. The rearrangement uses TRBV7-9 and TRBJ2-7, with TRBD2 identical over 7 bases. CDR3 sequence reads: CASSFSGRPYEQYF. CDR3 bases: TGTGCCAGCAGCTTTAGCGGGCGACCCTACGAGCAGTACTTC.